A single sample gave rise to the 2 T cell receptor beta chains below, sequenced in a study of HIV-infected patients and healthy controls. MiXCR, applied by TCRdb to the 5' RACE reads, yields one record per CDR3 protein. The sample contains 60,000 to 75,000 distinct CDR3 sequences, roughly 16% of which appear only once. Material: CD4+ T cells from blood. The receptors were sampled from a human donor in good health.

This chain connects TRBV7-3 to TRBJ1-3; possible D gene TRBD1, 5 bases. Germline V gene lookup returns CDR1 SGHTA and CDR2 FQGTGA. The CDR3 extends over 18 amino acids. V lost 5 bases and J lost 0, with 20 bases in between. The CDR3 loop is CASSPTGGTPNSGNTIYF. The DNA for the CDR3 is TGTGCCAGCAGCCCCACAGGCGGGACGCCCAACTCTGGAAACACCATATATTTT.

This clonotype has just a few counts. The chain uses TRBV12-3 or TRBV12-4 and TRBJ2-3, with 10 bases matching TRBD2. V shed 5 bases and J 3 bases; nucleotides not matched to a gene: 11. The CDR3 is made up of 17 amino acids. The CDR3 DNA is TGTGCCAGCAGTCAATCCTGGACTAGCGGTAAAACAGATACGCAGTATTTT. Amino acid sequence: CASSQSWTSGKTDTQYF.